A selection of T cell receptor beta chains follows, all from one sample in a study of blood T cell repertoires in COVID-19. The assay was immunoSEQ multiplex PCR, and TCRdb's table has in-frame clones only and misses some. This table has 250,000 or so clones, 75% to 90% appearing once. Sequenced input: peripheral blood. These receptors were taken from a woman aged 40 to 50 who had recovered from COVID-19. Both conserved end residues are part of each CDR3. The order of the fields is clone size, J gene, V gene, D gene, CDR3 protein, CDR3 DNA. The D gene is left open where the match is weak. Only part of the rows carry a size: once, few, many, or a class if the clone is expanded.

size: .; J: TRBJ1-2; V: TRBV9; D: TRBD1; CDR3: CASSTQLGTGNSYTF; DNA: TGTGCCAGCAGCACCCAACTGGGGACAGGGAATAGCTACACCTTC
size: few; J: TRBJ2-7; V: TRBV9; D: TRBD1; CDR3: CASSALDRGSYEQYF; DNA: TGTGCCAGCAGCGCCCTGGACAGGGGATCCTACGAGCAGTACTTC
size: .; J: TRBJ1-1; V: TRBV2; D: TRBD1; CDR3: CASSERGRRTEAFF; DNA: TGTGCCAGCAGTGAAAGGGGGCGCAGGACTGAAGCTTTCTTT
size: .; J: TRBJ2-6; V: TRBV18; D: .; CDR3: CASSPLRQSTGANVLTF; DNA: TGTGCCAGCTCACCACTCCGACAGAGTACCGGGGCCAACGTCCTGACTTTC
size: .; J: TRBJ2-1; V: TRBV11-3; D: TRBD1; CDR3: CASSTTGYNEQFF; DNA: TGTGCCAGCAGCACGACAGGGTACAATGAGCAGTTCTTC
size: .; J: TRBJ2-2; V: TRBV24-1; D: .; CDR3: CATSRRVSPPGELFF; DNA: TGTGCCACCAGTAGACGGGTTAGTCCCCCCGGGGAGCTGTTTTTT
size: .; J: TRBJ1-4; V: TRBV6-2/TRBV6-3; D: TRBD1; CDR3: CASSYPGQPLF; DNA: TGTGCCAGCAGTTATCCGGGACAGCCTCTTTTT
size: .; J: TRBJ1-2; V: TRBV15; D: .; CDR3: CATHSPGSAYGYTF; DNA: TGTGCCACTCATTCTCCGGGGTCCGCCTATGGCTACACCTTC
size: few; J: TRBJ1-1; V: TRBV5-1; D: .; CDR3: CASQYGQFAFF; DNA: TGCGCCAGCCAATATGGACAGTTTGCTTTCTTT
size: .; J: TRBJ1-1; V: TRBV6-1; D: TRBD1; CDR3: CASSESGGQMNTEAFF; DNA: TGTGCCAGCAGTGAATCCGGGGGACAGATGAACACTGAAGCTTTCTTT
size: .; J: TRBJ2-2; V: TRBV4-2; D: .; CDR3: CASSGETVYTGELFF; DNA: TGTGCCAGCAGCGGAGAAACCGTTTATACCGGGGAGCTGTTTTTT
size: .; J: TRBJ2-5; V: TRBV11-3; D: TRBD2; CDR3: CASSLGRGGTQETQYF; DNA: TGTGCCAGCAGCTTAGGACGGGGGGGCACCCAAGAGACCCAGTACTTC
size: .; J: TRBJ1-1; V: TRBV7-8; D: .; CDR3: CASSWGGNTEAFF; DNA: TGTGCCAGCAGCTGGGGGGGCAACACTGAAGCTTTCTTT
size: .; J: TRBJ2-5; V: TRBV29-1; D: TRBD1; CDR3: CSAPQGASWETQYF; DNA: TGCAGCGCACCACAGGGGGCGTCTTGGGAGACCCAGTACTTC
size: .; J: TRBJ2-1; V: TRBV5-1; D: TRBD2; CDR3: CASSSLAGGPNEQFF; DNA: TGCGCCAGCAGCTCCCTAGCGGGGGGGCCCAATGAGCAGTTCTTC
size: .; J: TRBJ1-4; V: TRBV4-2; D: .; CDR3: CASSQVTTGHSEKLFF; DNA: TGTGCCAGCAGCCAAGTTACGACAGGCCACTCGGAAAAACTGTTTTTT
size: .; J: TRBJ2-2; V: TRBV28; D: TRBD2; CDR3: CASRLAGGNTGELFF; DNA: TGTGCCAGCAGGCTAGCGGGGGGGAACACCGGGGAGCTGTTTTTT
size: .; J: TRBJ1-5; V: TRBV11-2; D: .; CDR3: CASSRTGSHGQPQHF; DNA: TGTGCCAGCAGCCGAACAGGGTCTCACGGTCAGCCCCAGCATTTT
size: once; J: TRBJ2-1; V: TRBV7-3; D: .; CDR3: CASSLTGSYNEQFF; DNA: TGTGCCAGCAGCCTGACTGGATCCTACAATGAGCAGTTCTTC
size: .; J: TRBJ1-1; V: TRBV19; D: .; CDR3: CASSFGVITEAFF; DNA: TGTGCCAGTAGTTTCGGGGTAATCACTGAAGCTTTCTTT
size: .; J: TRBJ1-1; V: TRBV7-9; D: .; CDR3: CASSLEEGTEAFF; DNA: TGTGCCAGCAGCTTAGAAGAGGGCACTGAAGCTTTCTTT
size: .; J: TRBJ2-3; V: TRBV5-1; D: TRBD1; CDR3: CASSLLGTGGEDTQYF; DNA: TGCGCCAGCAGCTTGCTTGGGACAGGGGGCGAAGATACGCAGTATTTT
size: .; J: TRBJ2-1; V: TRBV4-3; D: TRBD2; CDR3: CASSQDSRGGPENEQFF; DNA: TGCGCCAGCAGCCAAGATTCCCGGGGGGGGCCGGAGAATGAGCAGTTCTTC
size: .; J: TRBJ2-3; V: TRBV29-1; D: .; CDR3: CSVEGRAGIITDTQYF; DNA: TGCAGCGTTGAGGGACGGGCGGGGATAATCACAGATACGCAGTATTTT
size: .; J: TRBJ2-5; V: TRBV5-1; D: TRBD1; CDR3: CASSPGTEKETQYF; DNA: TGCGCCAGCAGCCCGGGGACAGAGAAGGAGACCCAGTACTTC
size: .; J: TRBJ2-5; V: TRBV10-1; D: TRBD2; CDR3: CASTGSSGTSNQETQYF; DNA: TGCGCCAGCACCGGAAGCTCCGGGACTAGCAACCAAGAGACCCAGTACTTC
size: few; J: TRBJ2-1; V: TRBV6-5; D: .; CDR3: CASSYSSGRTSKFF; DNA: TGTGCCAGCAGTTACTCGTCAGGACGGACTTCAAAGTTCTTC
size: few; J: TRBJ1-5; V: TRBV5-1; D: .; CDR3: CASSLWGGEGQPQHF; DNA: TGCGCCAGCAGCTTGTGGGGAGGCGAGGGTCAGCCCCAGCATTTT
size: .; J: TRBJ1-4; V: TRBV27; D: .; CDR3: CASSVDSSTNEKLFF; DNA: TGTGCCAGCAGTGTCGACAGTTCAACTAATGAAAAACTGTTTTTT
size: .; J: TRBJ1-3; V: TRBV7-2; D: .; CDR3: CASSPPGQRNTIYF; DNA: TGTGCCAGCAGTCCACCGGGACAAAGAAACACCATATATTTT
size: .; J: TRBJ1-1; V: TRBV10-2; D: .; CDR3: CASRTSPGGDTEAFF; DNA: TGCGCCAGCAGAACCTCCCCGGGCGGGGACACTGAAGCTTTCTTT
size: once; J: TRBJ2-1; V: TRBV20-1; D: TRBD2; CDR3: CSASPTSGAYEQFF; DNA: TGCAGTGCTAGTCCCACTAGCGGGGCCTATGAGCAGTTCTTC
size: .; J: TRBJ1-2; V: TRBV27; D: .; CDR3: CASSPNPGLYGYTF; DNA: TGTGCCAGCAGCCCGAACCCAGGGTTATATGGCTACACCTTC
size: .; J: TRBJ1-4; V: TRBV27; D: .; CDR3: CASSFSGVSKLFF; DNA: TGTGCCAGCAGTTTTTCGGGGGTCTCTAAACTGTTTTTT
size: .; J: TRBJ1-2; V: TRBV19; D: .; CDR3: CASSMGQLPNYGYTF; DNA: TGTGCCAGTAGTATGGGACAACTCCCTAACTATGGCTACACCTTC
size: once; J: TRBJ2-7; V: TRBV5-1; D: .; CDR3: CASSLDYRNYEQYF; DNA: TGCGCCAGCAGCTTGGATTACAGAAACTACGAGCAGTACTTC
size: few; J: TRBJ1-1; V: TRBV20-1; D: .; CDR3: CSASSADFNTEAFF; DNA: TGCAGTGCTAGTTCGGCAGACTTTAACACTGAAGCTTTCTTT
size: .; J: TRBJ1-2; V: TRBV2; D: .; CDR3: CASSGQVGFPDYGYTF; DNA: TGTGCCAGCAGTGGACAGGTCGGCTTTCCCGACTATGGCTACACCTTC
size: .; J: TRBJ1-2; V: TRBV3-1/TRBV3-2; D: .; CDR3: CASSQRGADGYTF; DNA: TGTGCCAGCAGCCAACGGGGGGCCGATGGCTACACCTTC